The 8 T cell receptor beta chains in this list originate from one sample, sequenced in a study of tumor-infiltrating lymphocytes in primary liver carcinoma. From approximately 0.5 ug of total RNA, TCR beta-specific cDNA was reverse-transcribed using a constant-region primer. Slightly modified ARM-PCR, run as three nested multiplex PCR rounds, produced the TCR beta libraries. A C-beta reverse primer was combined with TRBV1-TRBV30 forward primers in the first two PCR rounds, and each round had around 11 cycles. TCRdb redid the calling of the multiplex PCR reads with MiXCR, one entry per CDR3 protein. This table holds under 130,000 distinct CDR3 sequences, around 80% found once. From unsorted bulk tissue weighing roughly 17-31 mg, DNA and RNA were co-extracted. Sequenced: liver tumor tissue from sampling region 3. Documented subset: tumor region T3, left-lateral pole. Source of these receptors: a man aged 35 to 55 with primary liver carcinoma and hepatitis B virus infection.

A remark on this clonotype: The junction and the germline gene differ at one end; a read error may be behind it. The chain recombines TRBV6-6 with TRBJ2-7, with 12 positions matching TRBD1. The CDR3 spans 16 residues. CDR1 is MNHNY, CDR2 SVGAGI, per germline (reference sequence). The CDR3 DNA follows: TGTGCCAGTAGTTCTACCCCGGGACAGGGGGCGCCTGAGCAGTACTTC. Residues: CASSSTPGQGAPEQYF.

As concerns this clonotype: At one of its ends the junction is not consistent with the germline gene, which may arise from a read error. J is TRBJ1-4 and V is TRBV28, with D hard to call. This CDR3 comprises 15 residues. Germline CDR1 reads MDHEN; CDR2 reads SYDVKM. CDR3 coding DNA: TGTGCCAGCAGTTCTCGGAAAGGGAGTAATGAAAAATTGTTTTTT. This gives the protein CASSSRKGSNEKLFF.

Of note for this clonotype: Likely a read error: the CDR3 ends without its conserved phenylalanine or tryptophan. Written as DNA, the CDR3 is TGCGCCAGCAGCCACGGAGGAAGCGGGATCCGTGTTAACGAGCAGTTCGTC. This gives the protein CASSHGGSGIRVNEQFV. This chain uses TRBV5-1 with TRBJ2-1, with TRBD2 matching 7 bases. The CDR3 totals 17 residues. With 4 bases clipped from V and 10 bases from J, the junction kept 20 bases outside the gene matches. Germline V lookup: CDR1 SGHRS, CDR2 YFSETQ.

The genes are TRBV7-2 and TRBJ1-1, with D unresolved. Per germline, CDR1 SGHTA and CDR2 FQGNSA. This CDR3 region has 15 residues. V was cut by 2 bases and J by 3 bases, with 13 bases left in between. The CDR3 bases are TGTGCCAGCAGCTTAACCTCAGCTAGGGACACTGAAGCTTTCTTT. Translating gives CASSLTSARDTEAFF.

Points on this clonotype: At one of its ends the junction is not consistent with the germline gene, which may arise from a read error. This sequence joins TRBV29-1 and TRBJ1-4; possibly TRBD1 for D (6 bases). Germline CDR1 SQVTM, CDR2 ANQGSEA. The CDR3 covers 13 residues. The CDR3 reads CSVVMVEGGKIVF. CDR3 DNA sequence: TGCAGCGTTGTGATGGTAGAGGGGGGAAAAATTGTTTTT.

This clonotype rates as medium-sized. The rearrangement joins TRBV6-2 or TRBV6-3 to TRBJ2-3; 7 bases are shared with TRBD2. The CDR3 contains 16 residues. CDR1 is MNHEY and CDR2 is SVGEGT in the germline V gene. With V trimmed by 2 bases and J by 6 bases, 11 bases remained unmatched. Written as DNA, the CDR3 is TGTGCCAGCAGTTACGACAAGGCGGGAGTAAGTGATACGCAGTATTTT. This sequence encodes CASSYDKAGVSDTQYF.

About this clonotype: An end of the junction does not agree with germline; a read error may underlie this. The V call is TRBV5-4, the J call TRBJ1-6; TRBD1 aligns across 10 bases. There are 12 residues in the CDR3. CDR1 and CDR2 (germline): SGHNT, YYREEE (reference sequence). The CDR3 nucleotides are TGTGCCAGCACGGGACAGGGGTCACCCCTCCAGTTT. As protein: CASTGQGSPLQF.

As to this clonotype: The final CDR3 position lacks the conserved phenylalanine or tryptophan, pointing to a likely read error. This sequence joins TRBV4-3 and TRBJ2-5, with TRBD2 as a possible D gene (7 bases). Trimming shortened V by 2 bases and J by 2 bases, and 21 bases separated the two germline ends. Germline assignment: CDR1 LGHNA and CDR2 YSLEER. The CDR3 contains 18 residues. The CDR3 is CASSQNLIGGGSQETQYS. DNA for the CDR3: TGCGCCAGCAGCCAAAACCTGATTGGCGGGGGCTCGCAAGAGACCCAGTACTCC.